This TCR beta chain was found in a study of cytomegalovirus exposure and HLA in healthy donors. Germline loops: CDR1 SGHTS, CDR2 YDEGEE. The trim removed 4 bases at V and 1 base at J, leaving 2 bases unmatched. The length of the CDR3 is 15 residues. The PCR ran on 60 Vbeta and 13 Jbeta primers. Method: immunoSEQ multiplex PCR; TCRdb's copy keeps in-frame clones and lacks some. Of under 200,000 clones in the sample, 75% to 85% are singletons; the top ten hold approximately 0.74%. The origin of this receptor is a woman in her late teens or twenties in good health and CMV-seronegative. The chain has TRBV5-8 and TRBJ1-5; 10 positions match TRBD1. What was sequenced was PBMCs. The CDR3 is CASSRTGGSNQPQHF. CDR3 sequence (DNA): TGTGCCAGCAGCAGGACAGGGGGGAGCAATCAGCCCCAGCATTTT.